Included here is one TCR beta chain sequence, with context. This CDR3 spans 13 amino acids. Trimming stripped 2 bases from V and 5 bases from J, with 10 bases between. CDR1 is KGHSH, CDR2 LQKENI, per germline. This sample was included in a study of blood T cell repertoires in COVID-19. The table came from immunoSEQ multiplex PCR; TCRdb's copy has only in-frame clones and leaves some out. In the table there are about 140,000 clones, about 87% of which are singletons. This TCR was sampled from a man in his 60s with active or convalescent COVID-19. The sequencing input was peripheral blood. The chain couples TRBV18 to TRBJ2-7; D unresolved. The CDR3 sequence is CASSPGLRNEQYF. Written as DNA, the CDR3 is TGTGCCAGCTCACCAGGGCTTCGGAACGAGCAGTACTTC.